The next 22 T cell receptor beta chains were all read from a single sample in a study of shared clonotypes between healthy human individuals (dated by TCRdb to 2019 to 2021). Library generation was performed with the immunoSEQ multiplex PCR assay. TCRdb carries this immuneACCESS record with in-frame sequences only. Its versions omit some clonotypes, under half of them owing to an unresolved V gene in the studies checked, with the rest unexplained. The sample table contains 2 million to 2.5 million clones; only one count was recorded for more than 90% of them. Clones ranked in the top ten supply over 0.1% of the sample. Sequenced: naive CD4+ T cells sorted from blood. The cell subset or site label here, explained by the study, means: CD45RA+ positively selected. The receptor source for this set is a young man in good health.

J is TRBJ1-2 and V is TRBV30; 7 nucleotides match TRBD1. The CDR3 extends over 12 amino acids. Losses at the gene ends were 8 bases for V and 4 bases for J; bases not matched to a gene: 7. Germline-derived CDR1 and CDR2 are GTSNPN and SVGIG (reference sequence). CDR3 residues: CAQGGDSYGYTF. The CDR3 region has the DNA TGTGCCCAGGGCGGGGACAGCTATGGCTACACCTTC.

The chain uses TRBV6-1 and TRBJ1-1; possible D gene TRBD1, 6 bases. Germline CDR1 MNHNS, CDR2 SASEGT. The CDR3 covers 13 residues. The ends were cut back, 8 bases at V and 3 bases at J, with 13 bases in the middle. The CDR3 DNA reads as TGTGCCAGCCCTTGGGGGCCGTACACTGAAGCTTTCTTT. Its translation: CASPWGPYTEAFF.

The chain joins TRBV12-5 to TRBJ2-7, with 10 bases matching TRBD1. After removal of 3 bases from V and 1 base from J, the junction contained 3 bases not matched to a gene. The CDR3 contains 15 residues. CDR1 is LGHNT and CDR2 is FRNRAP in the germline V gene. For the CDR3, the DNA is TGTGCTAGTGGTTTTGGACAGGGGGGGTCCTACGAGCAGTACTTC. Protein sequence: CASGFGQGGSYEQYF.

The chain employs TRBV11-3 and TRBJ2-3, with D unresolved. V lost 2 bases, J lost 5 bases, and 14 bases lay in between. From germline, CDR1 is SGHNT and CDR2 YENEEA. The CDR3 sequence is 15 residues long. CDR3 loop: CASSLSGGVRDTQYF. The CDR3 DNA reads as TGTGCCAGCAGCTTATCTGGTGGGGTGCGAGATACGCAGTATTTT.

The chain links TRBV5-1 to TRBJ2-3; 8 nucleotides match TRBD1. The CDR3 consists of 16 residues. Germline CDR1 is SGHRS and CDR2 is YFSETQ. Trimming cost V 0 bases and J 6 bases; bases outside gene matches: 9. The CDR3 reads CASSLGTGPGFDTQYF. CDR3 bases: TGCGCCAGCAGCTTGGGGACAGGGCCCGGCTTCGATACGCAGTATTTT.

The count of this clone is one. This chain connects TRBV7-8 to TRBJ2-2; possible D gene TRBD1, 5 bases. Germline assignment: CDR1 SGHVS and CDR2 FQNEAQ. The CDR3 contains 16 residues. V shed 5 bases and J shed 5 bases, with 18 bases lying between them. CDR3 region: CASSPTTRQGTGELFF. CDR3 nucleotides: TGTGCCAGCAGCCCAACAACCCGCCAGGGAACCGGGGAGCTGTTTTTT.

The CDR3 DNA reads as TGCGCCAGCAGCCATGATCGCGGCTGGGCTGAGCAGTTCTTC. Protein product: CASSHDRGWAEQFF. The chain links TRBV4-1 to TRBJ2-1; D is uncertain. V was shortened by 3 bases and J by 9 bases, with 15 bases between the two germline ends. The CDR3 is made up of 14 amino acids. CDR1 is MGHRA and CDR2 is YSYEKL in the germline V gene.

This clone turned up a few times. This rearrangement joins TRBV4-1 to TRBJ2-7, with TRBD2 matching over 11 bases. The CDR3 extends over 15 amino acids. With V trimmed by 3 bases and J by 2 bases, 3 bases remained unmatched. Germline V gene data show CDR1 as MGHRA and CDR2 as YSYEKL. CDR3 DNA: TGCGCCAGCAGCCATCCGACTAGCGGGGCCTACGAGCAGTACTTC. Protein: CASSHPTSGAYEQYF.

The CDR3, as DNA: TGTGCCTGGACCCGGGGCCCGGGTTACGGCTACACCTTC. It encodes CAWTRGPGYGYTF. The gene calls are TRBV30 and TRBJ1-2, with D tentatively TRBD1 (5 bases). The CDR3 sequence is 13 residues long. V lost 4 bases, J lost 8 bases, and 17 bases lay in between. Germline V gene sequence: CDR1 GTSNPN, CDR2 SVGIG (reference sequence). Variable domain in full (rest from reference TRBV30 and TRBJ1-2): SQTIHQWPATLVQPVGSPLSLECTVEGTSNPNLYWYRQAAGRGLQLLFYSVGIGQISSEVPQNLSASRPQDRQFILSSKKLLLSDSGFYLCAWTRGPGYGYTFGSGTRLTVV.

The sample holds one count of this clone. The chain employs TRBV30 and TRBJ1-1; D unresolved. CDR3 size: 15 residues. The germline V gene has CDR1 GTSNPN and CDR2 SVGIG (reference sequence). Trimming left V 4 bases short and J 0 bases short, with 15 bases between. The CDR3 region has the DNA TGTGCCTGGATCTGGGAGAGGGTTTTGAACACTGAAGCTTTCTTT. Its protein product is CAWIWERVLNTEAFF. Together with reference TRBV30 and TRBJ1-1, the CDR3 gives the full variable domain: SQTIHQWPATLVQPVGSPLSLECTVEGTSNPNLYWYRQAAGRGLQLLFYSVGIGQISSEVPQNLSASRPQDRQFILSSKKLLLSDSGFYLCAWIWERVLNTEAFFGQGTRLTVV.

Concerning this clone itself: In the same sample, other DNA sequences code for this CDR3. This chain connects TRBV5-4 to TRBJ1-1; 8 nucleotides match TRBD1. Germline values: CDR1 SGHNT, CDR2 YYREEE (reference sequence). After removal of 2 bases from V and 5 bases from J, the junction contained 2 bases not matched to a gene. CDR3 length: 13 residues. The CDR3 reads CASSFTGGTEAFF. CDR3 sequence (DNA): TGTGCCAGCAGCTTTACAGGGGGTACTGAAGCTTTCTTT.

This chain uses TRBV19 with TRBJ2-1, with D possibly TRBD2 on 5 matching bases. Germline CDR1 and CDR2: LNHDA and SQIVND (reference sequence). Trimming removed 7 bases from V and 4 bases from J, with 20 bases in between. This CDR3 spans 16 amino acids. This CDR3 is CASTMIGVRGYNEQFF. CDR3 nucleotide sequence: TGTGCCAGTACCATGATTGGGGTCAGAGGGTACAATGAGCAGTTCTTC.

The V gene is TRBV2, the J gene TRBJ1-5, with TRBD1 matching over 7 bases. In germline, CDR1 is SNHLY, CDR2 FYNNEI. The CDR3 consists of 15 residues. J was trimmed by 6 bases and V by 6 bases; bases with no gene match: 11. The CDR3 DNA reads as TGTGCCAGCAGGGGAGACAGGGTAGGGAGTCAGCCCCAGCATTTT. As protein: CASRGDRVGSQPQHF.

The chain links TRBV5-8 to TRBJ1-3, with D maybe TRBD1 (6 bases). Trimming took 1 base from V and 0 from J, leaving 8 bases between them. CDR1 SGHTS and CDR2 YDEGEE come from the germline V gene. CDR3 length equals 15 residues. This chain's CDR3 is CASSLQGSSGNTIYF. In DNA form, the CDR3 reads TGTGCCAGCAGCTTGCAGGGGAGCTCTGGAAACACCATATATTTT.

The chain couples TRBV19 to TRBJ2-7; D may be TRBD1 or TRBD2 (5 bases each). This CDR3 has 14 amino acids. Looked up from germline, CDR1 is LNHDA and CDR2 is SQIVND (reference sequence). V shed 4 bases and J shed 6 bases, with 16 bases lying between them. The CDR3 sequence: CASSRGSGTGEQYF. CDR3 coding DNA: TGTGCCAGTAGTAGGGGTTCTGGGACCGGCGAGCAGTACTTC.

The rearrangement links TRBV5-4 to TRBJ1-4; TRBD1 is a possible D gene (6 bases). Germline CDR1 is SGHNT and CDR2 is YYREEE (reference sequence). The length of the CDR3 is 14 residues. V shed 0 bases and J shed 5 bases, with 8 bases lying between them. This chain's CDR3 is CASSLDRVNEKLFF. The CDR3, as DNA: TGTGCCAGCAGCTTGGACAGGGTGAATGAAAAACTGTTTTTT.

Here the CDR3 reads CASSLVGVPYNEQFF. In nucleotides, the CDR3 is TGTGCCAGCAGTTTGGTTGGGGTCCCCTACAATGAGCAGTTCTTC. The chain combines TRBV6-5 with TRBJ2-1; unclear D gene. The CDR3 extends over 15 amino acids. Trimming pared 4 bases from V and 2 bases from J, leaving 12 bases between. CDR1 MNHEY and CDR2 SVGAGI come from the germline V gene.

This chain uses TRBV10-3 with TRBJ2-3; D gene unclear. Germline CDR1 reads ENHRY; CDR2 reads SYGVKD. V lost 4 bases, J lost 0 bases, and 8 bases lay in between. This CDR3 is 14 amino acids long. CDR3 in DNA: TGTGCCATCAGTGGCCGGGTTAGCACAGATACGCAGTATTTT. Amino acid sequence: CAISGRVSTDTQYF.

V usage is TRBV6-6 and J usage is TRBJ1-2; maybe TRBD1 (5 bases). Germline CDR1 MNHNY, CDR2 SVGAGI (reference sequence). Trimming pared 4 bases from V and 2 bases from J, leaving 14 bases between. CDR3 length: 15 residues. For the CDR3, the DNA is TGTGCCAGCAGTTCTATCCAGGGCGGGAACTATGGCTACACCTTC. This sequence encodes CASSSIQGGNYGYTF.

This chain's CDR3 is CAISASGIGANVLTF. For the CDR3, the DNA is TGTGCCATCAGTGCCTCAGGGATCGGGGCCAACGTCCTGACTTTC. This chain joins TRBV10-3 and TRBJ2-6; tentatively, D is TRBD1 (5 bases). The CDR3 length is 15 residues. V was pared by 4 bases and J by 4 bases, with 11 bases between. Germline assignment: CDR1 ENHRY and CDR2 SYGVKD.

The chain joins TRBV5-1 to TRBJ1-1; D may be TRBD1 (5 bases). The V end lost 0 bases, the J end lost 5 bases, and 14 bases lay between the germline ends. The CDR3 runs 15 residues. Per germline, CDR1 SGHRS and CDR2 YFSETQ. CDR3 DNA: TGCGCCAGCAGCTTGGCGGTAGGGACGGGGACTGAAGCTTTCTTT. It translates to CASSLAVGTGTEAFF.

The chain links TRBV4-3 to TRBJ1-4; the D is unclear. Trimming pared 0 bases from V and 4 bases from J, leaving 9 bases between. The length of the CDR3 is 15 residues. Germline CDR1 is LGHNA and CDR2 is YSLEER. CDR3 loop: CASSQEAAVNEKLFF. In DNA, the CDR3 is TGCGCCAGCAGCCAAGAGGCGGCAGTTAATGAAAAACTGTTTTTT.